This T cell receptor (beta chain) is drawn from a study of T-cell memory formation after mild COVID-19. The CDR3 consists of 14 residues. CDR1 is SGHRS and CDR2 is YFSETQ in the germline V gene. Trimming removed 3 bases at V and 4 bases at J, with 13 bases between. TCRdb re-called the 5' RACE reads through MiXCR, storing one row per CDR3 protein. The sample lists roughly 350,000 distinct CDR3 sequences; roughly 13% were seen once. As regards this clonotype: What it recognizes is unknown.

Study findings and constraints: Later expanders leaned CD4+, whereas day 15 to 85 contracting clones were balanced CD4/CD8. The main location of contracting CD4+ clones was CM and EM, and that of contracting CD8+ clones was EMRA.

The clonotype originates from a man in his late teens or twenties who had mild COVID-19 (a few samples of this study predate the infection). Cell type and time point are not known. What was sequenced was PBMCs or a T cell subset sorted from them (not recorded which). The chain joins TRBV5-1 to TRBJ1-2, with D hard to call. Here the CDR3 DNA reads TGCGCCAGCAGCTCCATGGACGGGATCTATGGCTACACCTTC. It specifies CASSSMDGIYGYTF. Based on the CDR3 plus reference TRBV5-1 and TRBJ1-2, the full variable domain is KAGVTQTPRYLIKTRGQQVTLSCSPISGHRSVSWYQQTPGQGLQFLFEYFSETQRNKGNFPGRFSGRQFSNSRSEMNVSTLELGDSALYLCASSSMDGIYGYTFGSGTRLTVV.